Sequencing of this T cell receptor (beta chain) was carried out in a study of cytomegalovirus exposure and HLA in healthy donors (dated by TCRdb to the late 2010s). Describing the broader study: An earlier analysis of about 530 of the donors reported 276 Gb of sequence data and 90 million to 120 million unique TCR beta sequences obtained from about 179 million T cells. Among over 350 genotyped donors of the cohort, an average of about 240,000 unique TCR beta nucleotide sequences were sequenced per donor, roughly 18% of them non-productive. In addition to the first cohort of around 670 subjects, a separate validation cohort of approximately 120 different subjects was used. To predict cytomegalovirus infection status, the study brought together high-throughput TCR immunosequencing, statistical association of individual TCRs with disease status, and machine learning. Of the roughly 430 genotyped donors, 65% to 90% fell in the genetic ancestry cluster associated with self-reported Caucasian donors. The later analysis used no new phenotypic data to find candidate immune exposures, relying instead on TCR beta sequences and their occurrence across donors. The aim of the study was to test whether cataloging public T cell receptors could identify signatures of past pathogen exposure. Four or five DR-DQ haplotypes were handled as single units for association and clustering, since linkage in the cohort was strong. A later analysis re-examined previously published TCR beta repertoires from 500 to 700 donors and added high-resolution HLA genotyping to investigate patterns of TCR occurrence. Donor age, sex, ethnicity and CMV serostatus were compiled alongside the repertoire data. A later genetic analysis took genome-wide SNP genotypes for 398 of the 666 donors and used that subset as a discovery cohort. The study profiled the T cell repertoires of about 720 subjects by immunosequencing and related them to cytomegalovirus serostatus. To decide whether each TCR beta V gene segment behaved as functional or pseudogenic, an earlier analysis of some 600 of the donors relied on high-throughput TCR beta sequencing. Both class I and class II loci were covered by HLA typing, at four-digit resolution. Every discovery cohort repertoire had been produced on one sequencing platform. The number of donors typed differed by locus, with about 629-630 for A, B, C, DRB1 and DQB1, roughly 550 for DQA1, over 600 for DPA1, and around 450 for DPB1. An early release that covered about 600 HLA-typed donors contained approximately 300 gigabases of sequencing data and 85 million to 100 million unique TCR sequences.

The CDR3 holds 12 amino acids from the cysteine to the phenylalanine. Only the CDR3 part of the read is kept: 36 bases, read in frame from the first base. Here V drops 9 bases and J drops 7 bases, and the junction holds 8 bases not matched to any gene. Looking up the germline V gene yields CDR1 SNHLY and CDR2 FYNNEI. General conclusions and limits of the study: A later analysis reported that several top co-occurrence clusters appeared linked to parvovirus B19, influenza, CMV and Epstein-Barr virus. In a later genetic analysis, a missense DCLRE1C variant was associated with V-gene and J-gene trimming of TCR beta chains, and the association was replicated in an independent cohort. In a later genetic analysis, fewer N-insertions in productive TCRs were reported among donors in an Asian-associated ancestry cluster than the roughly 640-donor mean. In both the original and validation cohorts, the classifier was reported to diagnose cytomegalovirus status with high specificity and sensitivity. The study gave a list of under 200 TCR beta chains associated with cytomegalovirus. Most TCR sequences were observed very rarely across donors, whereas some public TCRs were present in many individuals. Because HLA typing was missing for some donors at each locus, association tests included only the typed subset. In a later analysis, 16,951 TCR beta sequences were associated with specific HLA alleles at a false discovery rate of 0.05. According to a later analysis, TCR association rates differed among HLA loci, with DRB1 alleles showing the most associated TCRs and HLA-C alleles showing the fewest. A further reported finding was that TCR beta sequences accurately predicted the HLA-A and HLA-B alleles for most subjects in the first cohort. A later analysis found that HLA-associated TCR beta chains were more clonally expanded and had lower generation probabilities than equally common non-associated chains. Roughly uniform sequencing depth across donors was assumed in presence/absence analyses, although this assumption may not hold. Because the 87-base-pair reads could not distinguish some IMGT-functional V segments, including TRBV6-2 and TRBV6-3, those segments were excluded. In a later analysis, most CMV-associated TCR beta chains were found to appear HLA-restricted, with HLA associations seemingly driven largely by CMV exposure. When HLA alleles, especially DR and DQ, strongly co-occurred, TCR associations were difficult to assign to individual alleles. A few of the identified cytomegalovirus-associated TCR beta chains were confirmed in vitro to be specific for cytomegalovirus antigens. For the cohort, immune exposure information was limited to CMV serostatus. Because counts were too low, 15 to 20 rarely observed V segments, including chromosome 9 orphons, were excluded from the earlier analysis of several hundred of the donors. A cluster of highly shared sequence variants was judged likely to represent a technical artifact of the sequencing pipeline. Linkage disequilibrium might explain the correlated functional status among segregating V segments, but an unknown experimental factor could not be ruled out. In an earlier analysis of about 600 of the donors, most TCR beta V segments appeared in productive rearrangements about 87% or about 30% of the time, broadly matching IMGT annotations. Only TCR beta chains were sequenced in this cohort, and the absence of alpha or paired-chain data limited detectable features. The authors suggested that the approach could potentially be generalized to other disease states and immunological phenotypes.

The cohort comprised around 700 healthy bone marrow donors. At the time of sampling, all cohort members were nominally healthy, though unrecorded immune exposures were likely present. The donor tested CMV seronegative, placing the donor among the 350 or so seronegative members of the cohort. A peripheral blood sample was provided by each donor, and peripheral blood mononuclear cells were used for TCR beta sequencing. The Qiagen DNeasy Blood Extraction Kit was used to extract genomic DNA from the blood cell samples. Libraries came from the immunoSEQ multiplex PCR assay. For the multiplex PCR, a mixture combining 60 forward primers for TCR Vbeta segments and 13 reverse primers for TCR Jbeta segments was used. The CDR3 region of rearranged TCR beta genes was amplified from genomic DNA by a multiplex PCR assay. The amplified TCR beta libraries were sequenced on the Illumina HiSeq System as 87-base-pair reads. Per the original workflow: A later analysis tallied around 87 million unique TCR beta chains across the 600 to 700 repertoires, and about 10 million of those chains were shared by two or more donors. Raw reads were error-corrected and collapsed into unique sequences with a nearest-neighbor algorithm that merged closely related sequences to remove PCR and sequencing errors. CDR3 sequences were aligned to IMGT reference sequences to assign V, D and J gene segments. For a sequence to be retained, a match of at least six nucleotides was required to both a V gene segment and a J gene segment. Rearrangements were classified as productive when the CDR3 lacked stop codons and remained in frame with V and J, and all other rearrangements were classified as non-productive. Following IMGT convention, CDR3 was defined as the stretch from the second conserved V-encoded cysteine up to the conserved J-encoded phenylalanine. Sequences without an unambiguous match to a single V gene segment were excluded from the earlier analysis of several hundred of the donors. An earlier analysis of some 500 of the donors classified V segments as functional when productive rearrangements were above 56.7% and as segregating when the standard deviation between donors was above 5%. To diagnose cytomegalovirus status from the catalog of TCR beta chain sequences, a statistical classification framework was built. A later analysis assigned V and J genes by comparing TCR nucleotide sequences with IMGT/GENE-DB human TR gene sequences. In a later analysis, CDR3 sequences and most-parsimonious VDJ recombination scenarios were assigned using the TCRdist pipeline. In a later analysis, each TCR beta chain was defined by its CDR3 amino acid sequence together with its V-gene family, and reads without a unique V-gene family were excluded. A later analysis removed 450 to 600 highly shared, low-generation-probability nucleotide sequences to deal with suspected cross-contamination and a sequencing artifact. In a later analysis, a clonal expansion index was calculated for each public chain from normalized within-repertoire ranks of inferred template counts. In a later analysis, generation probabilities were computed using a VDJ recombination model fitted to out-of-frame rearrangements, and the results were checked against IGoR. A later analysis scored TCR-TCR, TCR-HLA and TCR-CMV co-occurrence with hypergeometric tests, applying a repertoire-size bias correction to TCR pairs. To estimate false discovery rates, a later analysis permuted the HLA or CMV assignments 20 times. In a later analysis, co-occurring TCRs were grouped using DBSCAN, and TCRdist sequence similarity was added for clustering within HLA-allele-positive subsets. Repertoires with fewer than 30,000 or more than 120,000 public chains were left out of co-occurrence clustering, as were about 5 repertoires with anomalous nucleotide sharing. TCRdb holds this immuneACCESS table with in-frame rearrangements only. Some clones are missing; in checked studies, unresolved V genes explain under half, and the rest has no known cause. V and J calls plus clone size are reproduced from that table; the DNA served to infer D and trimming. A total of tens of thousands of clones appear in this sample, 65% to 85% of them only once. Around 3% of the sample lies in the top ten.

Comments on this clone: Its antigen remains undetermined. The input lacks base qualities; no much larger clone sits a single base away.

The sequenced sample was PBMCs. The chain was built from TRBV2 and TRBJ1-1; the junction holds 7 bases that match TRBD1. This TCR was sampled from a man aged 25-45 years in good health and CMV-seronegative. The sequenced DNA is TGTGCCAGTTCACAGGGGCGCAATGAAGCTTTCTTT. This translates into CASSQGRNEAFF.